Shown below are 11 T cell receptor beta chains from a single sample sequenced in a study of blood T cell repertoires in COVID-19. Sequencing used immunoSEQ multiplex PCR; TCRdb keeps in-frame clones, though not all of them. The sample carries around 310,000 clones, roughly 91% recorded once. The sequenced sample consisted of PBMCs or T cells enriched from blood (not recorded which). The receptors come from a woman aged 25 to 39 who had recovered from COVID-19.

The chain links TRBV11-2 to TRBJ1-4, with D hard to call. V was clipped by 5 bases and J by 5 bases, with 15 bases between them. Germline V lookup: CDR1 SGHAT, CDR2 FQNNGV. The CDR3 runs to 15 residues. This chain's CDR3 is CASSVLAQINEKLFF. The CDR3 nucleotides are TGTGCCAGCAGCGTATTGGCACAGATAAATGAAAAACTGTTTTTT. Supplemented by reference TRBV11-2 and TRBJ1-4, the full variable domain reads EAGVAQSPRYKIIEKRQSVAFWCNPISGHATLYWYQQILGQGPKLLIQFQNNGVVDDSQLPKDRFSAERLKGVDSTLKIQPAKLEDSAVYLCASSVLAQINEKLFFGSGTQLSVL.

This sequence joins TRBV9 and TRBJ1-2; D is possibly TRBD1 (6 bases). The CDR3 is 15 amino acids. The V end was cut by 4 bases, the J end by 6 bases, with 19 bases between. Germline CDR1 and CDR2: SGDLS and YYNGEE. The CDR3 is CASSLQGSGFDGYTF. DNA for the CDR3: TGTGCCAGCAGCTTACAGGGTTCAGGATTTGATGGCTACACCTTC.

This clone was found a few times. CDR3 bases: TGTGCCAGCAGCCCTGGGGGACAGCGTAATTACAATGAGCAGTTCTTC. This codes for CASSPGGQRNYNEQFF. The chain links TRBV7-8 to TRBJ2-1; 7 bases line up with TRBD1. V lost 5 bases, J lost 4 bases, and 11 bases stayed unmatched. The CDR3 is 16 amino acids. Germline CDR1 is SGHVS and CDR2 is FQNEAQ. Full variable domain (outside the CDR3, taken from reference TRBV7-8 and TRBJ2-1): GAGVSQSPRYKVAKRGQDVALRCDPISGHVSLFWYQQALGQGPEFLTYFQNEAQLDKSGLPSDRFFAERPEGSVSTLKIQRTQQEDSAVYLCASSPGGQRNYNEQFFGPGTRLTVL.

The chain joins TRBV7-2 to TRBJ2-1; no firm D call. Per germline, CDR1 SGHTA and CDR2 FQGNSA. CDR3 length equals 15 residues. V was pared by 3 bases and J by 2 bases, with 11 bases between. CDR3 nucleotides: TGTGCCAGCAGCTTTGCTATCCCACCCTACAATGAGCAGTTCTTC. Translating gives CASSFAIPPYNEQFF.

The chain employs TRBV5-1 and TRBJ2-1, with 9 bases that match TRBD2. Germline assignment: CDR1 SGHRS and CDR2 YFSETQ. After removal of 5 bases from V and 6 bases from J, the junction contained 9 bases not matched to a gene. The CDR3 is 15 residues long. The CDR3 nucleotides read TGCGCCAGCAGGGAGGGACTAGCCTACGTCAATGAGCAGTTCTTC. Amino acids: CASREGLAYVNEQFF.

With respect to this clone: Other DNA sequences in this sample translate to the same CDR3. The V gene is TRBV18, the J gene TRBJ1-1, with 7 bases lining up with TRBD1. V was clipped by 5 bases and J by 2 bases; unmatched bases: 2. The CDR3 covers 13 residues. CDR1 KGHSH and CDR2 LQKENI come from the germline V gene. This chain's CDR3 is CASSRDSNTEAFF. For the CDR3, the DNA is TGTGCCAGCTCAAGGGACAGTAACACTGAAGCTTTCTTT.

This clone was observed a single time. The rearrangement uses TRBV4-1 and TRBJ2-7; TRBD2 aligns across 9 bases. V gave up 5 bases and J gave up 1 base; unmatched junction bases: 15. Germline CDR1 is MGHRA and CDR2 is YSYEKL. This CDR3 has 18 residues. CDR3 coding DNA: TGCGCCAGCAGCTTCCGTGGATCAGCGGGAGGCGTATCCTACGAGCAGTACTTC. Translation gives CASSFRGSAGGVSYEQYF.

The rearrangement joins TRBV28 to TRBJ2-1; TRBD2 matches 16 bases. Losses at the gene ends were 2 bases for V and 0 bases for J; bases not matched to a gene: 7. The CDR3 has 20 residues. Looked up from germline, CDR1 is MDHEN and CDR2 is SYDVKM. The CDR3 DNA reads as TGTGCCAGCAGTTTACCGGGACTAGCGGGAGGGTATATCTCCTACAATGAGCAGTTCTTC. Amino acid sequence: CASSLPGLAGGYISYNEQFF.

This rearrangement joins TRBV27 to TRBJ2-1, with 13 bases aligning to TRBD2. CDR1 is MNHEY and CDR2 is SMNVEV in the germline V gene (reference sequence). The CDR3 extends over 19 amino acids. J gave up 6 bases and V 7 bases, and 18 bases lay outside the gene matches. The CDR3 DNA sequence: TGTGCCAGCAAGGGCAGTTCAACCGCACTAGCGGGAGGGGGCAATGAGCAGTTCTTC. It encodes CASKGSSTALAGGGNEQFF.

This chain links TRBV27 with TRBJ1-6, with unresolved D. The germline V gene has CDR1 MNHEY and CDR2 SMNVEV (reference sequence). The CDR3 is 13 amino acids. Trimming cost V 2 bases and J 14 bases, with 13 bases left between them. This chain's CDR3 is CASSLNGRRSLHF. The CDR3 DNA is TGTGCCAGCAGTTTAAATGGCCGGCGGTCCCTCCACTTT.

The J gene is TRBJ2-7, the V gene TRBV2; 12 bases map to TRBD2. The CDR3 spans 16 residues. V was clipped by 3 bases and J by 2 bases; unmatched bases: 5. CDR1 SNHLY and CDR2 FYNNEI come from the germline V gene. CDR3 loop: CASSDRTSGIPYEQYF. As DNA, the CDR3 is TGTGCCAGCAGTGATAGGACTAGCGGGATCCCCTACGAGCAGTACTTC.